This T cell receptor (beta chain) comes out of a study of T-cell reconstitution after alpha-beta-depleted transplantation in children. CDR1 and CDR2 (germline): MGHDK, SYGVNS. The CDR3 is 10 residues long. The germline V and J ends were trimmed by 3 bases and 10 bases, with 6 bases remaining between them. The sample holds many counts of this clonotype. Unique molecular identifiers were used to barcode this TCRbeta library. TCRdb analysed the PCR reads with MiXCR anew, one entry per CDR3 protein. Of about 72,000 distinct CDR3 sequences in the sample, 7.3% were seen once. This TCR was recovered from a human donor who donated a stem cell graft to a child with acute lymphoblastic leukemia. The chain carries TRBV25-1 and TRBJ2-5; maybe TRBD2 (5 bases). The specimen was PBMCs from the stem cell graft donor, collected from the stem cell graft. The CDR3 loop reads CASSEGSQYF. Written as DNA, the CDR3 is TGTGCCAGCAGTGAGGGGAGCCAGTACTTC.